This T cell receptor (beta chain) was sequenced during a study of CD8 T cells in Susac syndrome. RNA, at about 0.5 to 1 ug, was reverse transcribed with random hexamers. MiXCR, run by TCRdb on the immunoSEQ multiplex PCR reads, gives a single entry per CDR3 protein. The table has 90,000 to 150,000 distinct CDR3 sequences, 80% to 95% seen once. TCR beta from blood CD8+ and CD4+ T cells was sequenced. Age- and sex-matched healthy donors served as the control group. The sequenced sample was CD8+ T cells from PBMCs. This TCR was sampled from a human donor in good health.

As DNA, the CDR3 is TGCGCCAGCAGCCAGGGGAGCCCGATCTCCTACAATGAGCAGTTCTTC. Amino acids: CASSQGSPISYNEQFF. The chain uses TRBV4-3 and TRBJ2-1; D is possibly TRBD2 (5 bases). Trimming shortened V by 3 bases and J by 0 bases, and 12 bases separated the two germline ends. This CDR3 has 16 amino acids. CDR1 is LGHNA, CDR2 YSLEER, per germline.